These T cell receptor beta chains were read from a single sample in a study of Ad26.COV2.S vaccination and SARS-CoV-2 variants. Clones were read by immunoSEQ multiplex PCR, and TCRdb kept only the in-frame ones, dropping some. This sample has hundreds of thousands of clones, with around 90% found just once. The specimen was peripheral blood, collected in a trial of Ad26.COV2.S vaccine versus placebo. These receptors originate from a person between 18 and 59 years old who received the Ad26.COV2.S COVID-19 vaccine or a placebo. CDR3s include the opening cysteine and the closing phenylalanine or tryptophan. The D gene is left open where the match is weak. Some rows mark clone size as missing; the rest say once, few, many or name a class of expanded clone.

j_call: TRBJ2-3
clone_size: NA
d_call: NA
cdr3_length: 13
v_call: TRBV28
cdr3_aa: CASSLTSTDTQYF
cdr3_nt: TGTGCCAGCAGTTTAACAAGCACAGATACGCAGTATTTT

j_call: TRBJ2-7
clone_size: NA
d_call: TRBD2
cdr3_length: 13
v_call: TRBV12-3/TRBV12-4
cdr3_aa: CASSLRGVHEQYF
cdr3_nt: TGTGCCAGCAGCTTGCGGGGGGTCCACGAGCAGTACTTC

j_call: TRBJ2-1
clone_size: few
d_call: TRBD1
cdr3_length: 15
v_call: TRBV10-3
cdr3_aa: CAISESQDRGHEQFF
cdr3_nt: TGTGCCATCAGTGAGTCCCAGGACAGGGGGCATGAGCAGTTCTTC

j_call: TRBJ2-1
clone_size: NA
d_call: TRBD2
cdr3_length: 15
v_call: TRBV7-6
cdr3_aa: CASSQAGLAYNEQFF
cdr3_nt: TGTGCCAGCAGCCAAGCGGGACTTGCCTACAATGAGCAGTTCTTC

j_call: TRBJ2-5
clone_size: NA
d_call: NA
cdr3_length: 17
v_call: TRBV7-9
cdr3_aa: CASSLSPAGWGQETQYF
cdr3_nt: TGTGCCAGCAGCTTATCCCCCGCAGGGTGGGGTCAAGAGACCCAGTACTTC

j_call: TRBJ1-6
clone_size: NA
d_call: NA
cdr3_length: 14
v_call: TRBV7-2
cdr3_aa: CASSSGLLNSPLHF
cdr3_nt: TGTGCCAGCAGCTCGGGACTGCTCAATTCACCCCTCCACTTT

j_call: TRBJ2-7
clone_size: NA
d_call: TRBD2
cdr3_length: 14
v_call: TRBV27
cdr3_aa: CASSDGGTSYEQYF
cdr3_nt: TGTGCCAGCAGTGACGGGGGGACCAGCTACGAGCAGTACTTC

j_call: TRBJ1-1
clone_size: NA
d_call: NA
cdr3_length: 12
v_call: TRBV29-1
cdr3_aa: CSVSFRNTEAFF
cdr3_nt: TGCAGCGTATCCTTCCGGAACACTGAAGCTTTCTTT

j_call: TRBJ1-1
clone_size: NA
d_call: TRBD1
cdr3_length: 14
v_call: TRBV7-9
cdr3_aa: CASSRQGMNTEAFF
cdr3_nt: TGTGCCAGCAGCCGACAGGGGATGAACACTGAAGCTTTCTTT

j_call: TRBJ2-7
clone_size: NA
d_call: TRBD2
cdr3_length: 15
v_call: TRBV29-1
cdr3_aa: CSVEISGIDSYEQYF
cdr3_nt: TGCAGCGTTGAGATTAGCGGGATAGACTCCTACGAGCAGTACTTC

j_call: TRBJ2-7
clone_size: NA
d_call: NA
cdr3_length: 12
v_call: TRBV7-9
cdr3_aa: CASSLIRAEQYF
cdr3_nt: TGTGCCAGCAGCTTAATCAGAGCCGAGCAGTACTTC

j_call: TRBJ1-1
clone_size: NA
d_call: TRBD1
cdr3_length: 15
v_call: TRBV7-8
cdr3_aa: CASSPGQGFGTEAFF
cdr3_nt: TGTGCCAGCAGCCCGGGACAGGGTTTCGGGACTGAAGCTTTCTTT

j_call: TRBJ2-7
clone_size: NA
d_call: TRBD1
cdr3_length: 15
v_call: TRBV19
cdr3_aa: CASSATRDRVSEQYF
cdr3_nt: TGTGCCAGTAGTGCGACCCGGGACAGGGTAAGCGAGCAGTACTTC

j_call: TRBJ2-6
clone_size: NA
d_call: TRBD1
cdr3_length: 18
v_call: TRBV6-1
cdr3_aa: CASSGGGQTLSGANVLTF
cdr3_nt: TGTGCCAGCAGTGGAGGGGGACAGACCCTATCTGGGGCCAACGTCCTGACTTTC

j_call: TRBJ2-3
clone_size: NA
d_call: NA
cdr3_length: 15
v_call: TRBV28
cdr3_aa: CASSLPRQDTDTQYF
cdr3_nt: TGTGCCAGCAGTTTGCCCAGACAAGACACAGATACGCAGTATTTT

j_call: TRBJ1-6
clone_size: NA
d_call: NA
cdr3_length: 13
v_call: TRBV30
cdr3_aa: CAWSVSQNSPLHF
cdr3_nt: TGTGCCTGGAGTGTGAGTCAAAATTCACCCCTCCACTTT

j_call: TRBJ2-7
clone_size: NA
d_call: TRBD1
cdr3_length: 15
v_call: TRBV28
cdr3_aa: CASNSPHRGTYEQYF
cdr3_nt: TGTGCCAGCAACTCCCCCCACAGGGGGACCTACGAGCAGTACTTC

j_call: TRBJ2-3
clone_size: NA
d_call: TRBD2
cdr3_length: 17
v_call: TRBV15
cdr3_aa: CATSEILGLAGGSTQYF
cdr3_nt: TGTGCCACCAGCGAGATCCTGGGACTAGCGGGAGGTAGTACGCAGTATTTT

j_call: TRBJ1-2
clone_size: NA
d_call: NA
cdr3_length: 12
v_call: TRBV5-6
cdr3_aa: CASSPTGVGYTF
cdr3_nt: TGTGCCAGCAGCCCGACAGGTGTTGGCTACACCTTC

j_call: TRBJ1-1
clone_size: NA
d_call: TRBD1
cdr3_length: 16
v_call: TRBV7-6
cdr3_aa: CASSPRQGALNTEAFF
cdr3_nt: TGTGCCAGCAGCCCGCGACAGGGGGCTTTGAACACTGAAGCTTTCTTT

j_call: TRBJ2-4
clone_size: NA
d_call: NA
cdr3_length: 16
v_call: TRBV7-2
cdr3_aa: CASSLAGTWASDIQYF
cdr3_nt: TGTGCCAGCAGCTTAGCCGGGACTTGGGCTTCAGACATTCAGTACTTC

j_call: TRBJ2-3
clone_size: NA
d_call: NA
cdr3_length: 17
v_call: TRBV21-1
cdr3_aa: CASSKEGPAGDTDTQYF
cdr3_nt: TGTGCCAGCAGCAAAGAGGGTCCAGCGGGGGACACAGATACGCAGTATTTT

j_call: TRBJ1-6
clone_size: NA
d_call: NA
cdr3_length: 13
v_call: TRBV4-3
cdr3_aa: CASSREVHLPLHF
cdr3_nt: TGCGCCAGCAGCCGAGAGGTCCATCTTCCCCTCCACTTT

j_call: TRBJ2-1
clone_size: NA
d_call: TRBD1
cdr3_length: 15
v_call: TRBV6-5
cdr3_aa: CASSSWTGPGNEQFF
cdr3_nt: TGTGCCAGCAGTTCCTGGACAGGCCCCGGCAATGAGCAGTTCTTC

j_call: TRBJ2-3
clone_size: NA
d_call: NA
cdr3_length: 14
v_call: TRBV5-1
cdr3_aa: CASGGGGSTDTQYF
cdr3_nt: TGCGCCAGCGGGGGCGGCGGGAGCACAGATACGCAGTATTTT

j_call: TRBJ2-3
clone_size: NA
d_call: NA
cdr3_length: 14
v_call: TRBV5-4
cdr3_aa: CASSSVGGTDTQYF
cdr3_nt: TGTGCCAGCAGCTCTGTTGGGGGAACAGATACGCAGTATTTT

j_call: TRBJ1-5
clone_size: NA
d_call: TRBD1
cdr3_length: 14
v_call: TRBV9
cdr3_aa: CASSEGQGNQPQHF
cdr3_nt: TGTGCCAGCAGCGAGGGACAGGGCAATCAGCCCCAGCATTTT

j_call: TRBJ2-7
clone_size: NA
d_call: NA
cdr3_length: 13
v_call: TRBV12-3/TRBV12-4
cdr3_aa: CASSPRLGLEQYF
cdr3_nt: TGTGCCAGCAGCCCCAGACTAGGTCTCGAGCAGTACTTC

j_call: TRBJ2-7
clone_size: NA
d_call: NA
cdr3_length: 13
v_call: TRBV2
cdr3_aa: CASRPSGTYEQYF
cdr3_nt: TGTGCCAGCAGACCATCAGGGACCTACGAGCAGTACTTC

j_call: TRBJ1-2
clone_size: NA
d_call: NA
cdr3_length: 14
v_call: TRBV4-3
cdr3_aa: CASSPETGGYGYTF
cdr3_nt: TGCGCCAGCAGCCCAGAGACAGGTGGCTATGGCTACACCTTC

j_call: TRBJ1-6
clone_size: NA
d_call: NA
cdr3_length: 19
v_call: TRBV7-2
cdr3_aa: CASSLSRQGFASYNSPLHF
cdr3_nt: TGTGCCAGCAGCTTATCCAGGCAGGGGTTTGCCTCCTATAATTCACCCCTCCACTTT

j_call: TRBJ2-7
clone_size: NA
d_call: NA
cdr3_length: 14
v_call: TRBV28
cdr3_aa: CASSSGEGGYEQYF
cdr3_nt: TGTGCCAGCAGTTCAGGGGAAGGTGGATACGAGCAGTACTTC

j_call: TRBJ2-7
clone_size: NA
d_call: NA
cdr3_length: 13
v_call: TRBV6-2/TRBV6-3
cdr3_aa: CASSYGHIYEQYF
cdr3_nt: TGTGCCAGCAGTTACGGTCACATCTACGAGCAGTACTTC

j_call: TRBJ2-2
clone_size: NA
d_call: NA
cdr3_length: 14
v_call: TRBV19
cdr3_aa: CASSIRPPTGELFF
cdr3_nt: TGTGCCAGTAGTATTCGACCCCCCACCGGGGAGCTGTTTTTT

j_call: TRBJ1-1
clone_size: NA
d_call: NA
cdr3_length: 14
v_call: TRBV6-5
cdr3_aa: CASSSLGVSTEAFF
cdr3_nt: TGTGCCAGCAGTTCACTTGGGGTTTCCACTGAAGCTTTCTTT

j_call: TRBJ1-1
clone_size: NA
d_call: TRBD1
cdr3_length: 14
v_call: TRBV3-1/TRBV3-2
cdr3_aa: CASSQEANRGEAFF
cdr3_nt: TGTGCCAGCAGCCAAGAAGCGAACAGGGGAGAAGCTTTCTTT

j_call: TRBJ2-3
clone_size: NA
d_call: NA
cdr3_length: 16
v_call: TRBV4-3
cdr3_aa: CASSQDKESGADTQYF
cdr3_nt: TGCGCCAGCAGCCAAGATAAAGAATCTGGTGCGGATACGCAGTATTTT

j_call: TRBJ2-7
clone_size: once
d_call: TRBD2
cdr3_length: 14
v_call: TRBV10-3
cdr3_aa: CAISDLALAGAQYF
cdr3_nt: TGTGCCATCAGTGACCTGGCACTAGCGGGAGCTCAGTACTTC

j_call: TRBJ1-5
clone_size: NA
d_call: NA
cdr3_length: 16
v_call: TRBV25-1
cdr3_aa: CASSEIGAAGDQPQHF
cdr3_nt: TGTGCCAGCAGTGAGATAGGGGCGGCAGGGGATCAGCCCCAGCATTTT

j_call: TRBJ2-7
clone_size: NA
d_call: NA
cdr3_length: 16
v_call: TRBV28
cdr3_aa: CASSSPGTVSSYEQYF
cdr3_nt: TGTGCCAGCAGTTCCCCCGGGACGGTGAGCTCCTACGAGCAGTACTTC

j_call: TRBJ2-7
clone_size: NA
d_call: TRBD2
cdr3_length: 15
v_call: TRBV7-9
cdr3_aa: CASSLRDYISYEQYF
cdr3_nt: TGTGCCAGCAGCCTGCGGGACTACATATCGTACGAGCAGTACTTC

j_call: TRBJ1-4
clone_size: NA
d_call: NA
cdr3_length: 17
v_call: TRBV28
cdr3_aa: CASSPRGGRRTNEKLFF
cdr3_nt: TGTGCCAGCAGCCCAAGGGGGGGACGGAGAACTAATGAAAAACTGTTTTTT

j_call: TRBJ1-1
clone_size: NA
d_call: NA
cdr3_length: 14
v_call: TRBV28
cdr3_aa: CASKRDVMNTEAFF
cdr3_nt: TGTGCCAGCAAACGGGACGTGATGAACACTGAAGCTTTCTTT

j_call: TRBJ2-1
clone_size: NA
d_call: NA
cdr3_length: 16
v_call: TRBV7-9
cdr3_aa: CASSARDGSSYNEQFF
cdr3_nt: TGTGCCAGCAGCGCACGGGACGGAAGCTCCTACAATGAGCAGTTCTTC

j_call: TRBJ2-7
clone_size: NA
d_call: TRBD1
cdr3_length: 15
v_call: TRBV6-5
cdr3_aa: CASSRDRLNSYEQYF
cdr3_nt: TGTGCCAGCAGCCGGGACAGATTGAACTCCTACGAGCAGTACTTC

j_call: TRBJ2-2
clone_size: NA
d_call: NA
cdr3_length: 10
v_call: TRBV4-3
cdr3_aa: CASSQWALFF
cdr3_nt: TGCGCCAGCAGCCAATGGGCCCTGTTTTTT